A single TCR beta chain is shown here with its context. The antigen is unknown. This specimen belongs to a study of T cells in narcolepsy. Looking at the study overall: Healthy controls were enrolled alongside patients with narcolepsy type 1 or type 2. Overall study results and limits: No autoreactive T cell clone sequences appeared in some memory CD4+ repertoires. Blood of same and different patients, but not healthy controls, reportedly held recurring autoreactive clonotypes.

Germline V lookup: CDR1 SQVTM, CDR2 ANQGSEA. The CDR3 has 14 residues. Trimming cost V 0 bases and J 4 bases, with 12 bases left between them. Clones were sequenced by immunoSEQ multiplex PCR, and TCRdb holds only the in-frame ones, with some missing. The sample lists 26,000 or so clones, 86% seen once, with roughly 1.1% in the top ten. Sequencing input: CD45RA- memory CD4+ T cells from PBMCs. The sequence was obtained from a human donor with narcolepsy. J is TRBJ1-2 and V is TRBV29-1; D possibly corresponds to TRBD1 (5 bases). The CDR3 DNA reads TGCAGCGTTGAAGAAGGGGCGGATGCCTATGGCTACACCTTC. This sequence encodes CSVEEGADAYGYTF.